This is a list of T cell receptor beta chains from one sample in a study of regulatory T cells in long-lasting Graves disease. Each CDR3 protein gets one entry after TCRdb re-called the multiplex PCR reads with MiXCR. The data show roughly 520,000 distinct CDR3 sequences, with approximately 12% seen just once and roughly 8.9% held by the top ten. The sample was also linked to a second study, of T cells in Graves' hyperthyroidism and ophthalmopathy.

The material sequenced was peripheral blood mononuclear cells (PBMCs), taken at new diagnosis, from a patient treated with antithyroid drugs. Receptors were obtained from a woman aged 30 to 39 with Graves disease. The CDR3 runs from the conserved cysteine through the conserved F or W. Fields, in order: J gene, clone size, D gene, V gene, CDR3 DNA, CDR3 protein. A D gene is named only where the DNA matches it firmly. Expanded clones get a size class; other rows say once, few or many, or leave the size out.

TRBJ2-1,.,.,TRBV9,TGTGCCAGCAGCTCAGACCTAGCGAGGGCCTACAATGAGCAGTTCTTC,CASSSDLARAYNEQFF
TRBJ2-7,many,.,TRBV9,TGTGCCAGCAGCCCCCGACAGGTTTTCTACGAGCAGTACTTC,CASSPRQVFYEQYF
TRBJ1-5,many,.,TRBV6-1,TGTGCCAGCATGCAATGGGTTGGGGGCAATCAGCCCCAGCATTTT,CASMQWVGGNQPQHF
TRBJ2-2,many,.,TRBV2,TGTGCCAGCAGAGGGGGACCAGACACCGGGGAGCTGTTTTTT,CASRGGPDTGELFF
TRBJ2-2,many,.,TRBV5-6,TGTGCCAGCAGCGTATTCCGGGACTTCTACACCGGGGAGCTGTTTTTT,CASSVFRDFYTGELFF
TRBJ2-7,few,TRBD2,TRBV6-1,TGTGCCAGCAGTCGGACTAGCGGGAGGGTATACGAGCAGTACTTC,CASSRTSGRVYEQYF
TRBJ2-1,few,TRBD1,TRBV6-1,TGTGCCAGCAGGAAAACAGGGGTTTCCTACAATGAGCAGTTCTTC,CASRKTGVSYNEQFF
TRBJ1-1,many,TRBD1,TRBV6-2/TRBV6-3,TGTGCCAGCAGCCGGGACAGCTTAAGGGCTTTCTTT,CASSRDSLRAFF
TRBJ2-5,many,.,TRBV7-2,TGTGCCAGCAGCTTGGGACCGAGGGGGGGAGAGACCCAGTACTTC,CASSLGPRGGETQYF
TRBJ1-6,many,.,TRBV28,TGTGCCAGCACGACGGATTCACCCCTCCACTTT,CASTTDSPLHF
TRBJ1-4,many,.,TRBV5-1,TGCGCCAGCAGCTTGGATCCGGGAACAACTAATGAAAAACTGTTTTTT,CASSLDPGTTNEKLFF
TRBJ1-2,.,.,TRBV6-2/TRBV6-3,TGTGCCAGCAGTTACTCCGGGGCGTATGGCTACACCTTC,CASSYSGAYGYTF
TRBJ1-5,many,TRBD1,TRBV7-9,TGTGCCAGCAGCTCCCGGGACAGCCCAGATCAGCCCCAGCATTTT,CASSSRDSPDQPQHF
TRBJ2-7,many,TRBD2,TRBV7-9,TGTGCCAGCAGCTCCGGGAGGGCGGACGAGCAGTACTTC,CASSSGRADEQYF
TRBJ1-1,many,.,TRBV6-1,TGTGCCAGCCGAGGGGGGATCCAAACTGAAGCTTTCTTT,CASRGGIQTEAFF
TRBJ1-5,few,TRBD1,TRBV6-1,TGTGCCAGCAGTGACGGGACAGCGTTCAATCAGCCCCAGCATTTT,CASSDGTAFNQPQHF
TRBJ2-5,.,TRBD2,TRBV5-1,TGCGCCAGCAGTACCACATTCGCCCTAGCGGGTGAAGAGACCCAGTACTTC,CASSTTFALAGEETQYF
TRBJ2-1,many,.,TRBV2,TGTGCCAGCAGCGCCTTGGGCAGAGCCTACAATGAGCAGTTCTTC,CASSALGRAYNEQFF
TRBJ1-1,.,.,TRBV10-3,TGTGCCATCAGTGAGATAAACACTGAAGCTTTCTTT,CAISEINTEAFF
TRBJ2-2,.,.,TRBV9,TGTGCCAGCAGCGCACCGGGACCTCTTCAGAGCACCGGGGAGCTGTTTTTT,CASSAPGPLQSTGELFF
TRBJ1-1,.,TRBD1,TRBV20-1,TGCAGTGCATCAGGGGGCAGGGGGCGCGAAGCTTTCTTT,CSASGGRGREAFF
TRBJ2-7,.,.,TRBV5-1,TGCGCCAGCAGCCCGAAGCCGGGACGGCCCTACGAGCAGTACTTC,CASSPKPGRPYEQYF
TRBJ2-3,.,.,TRBV12-3/TRBV12-4,TGTGCCAGCAGTCCTCAGCGCGCAGGGTTAAATACGCAGTATTTT,CASSPQRAGLNTQYF
TRBJ2-3,many,TRBD2,TRBV20-1,TGCAGTGGCCTAGCGGGGCCGTCCGGGCAGTATTTT,CSGLAGPSGQYF
TRBJ2-7,.,.,TRBV10-3,TGTGCCATCAGTGTAGGGGAAAGACTCTCCGAGCAGTACTTC,CAISVGERLSEQYF
TRBJ2-5,.,TRBD2,TRBV12-3/TRBV12-4,TGTGCCAGCAGTTTCCTCAGGGGCGGGAGGAAAGAGACCCAGTACTTC,CASSFLRGGRKETQYF
TRBJ2-1,many,TRBD2,TRBV2,TGTGCCAGCAGGGAAACTAGCGGGAGTCCTCCGTACCCATTCGGCCCTTACAATGAGCAGTTCTTC,CASRETSGSPPYPFGPYNEQFF
TRBJ1-6,.,.,TRBV3-1,TGTGCCAGCAGCCAAGTCGGGGATGTGGCACCCCTCCACTTT,CASSQVGDVAPLHF
TRBJ2-7,many,TRBD2,TRBV11-2,TGCGCCAGCAGCTTGGATGGACTAGCCTACGAGCAGTACTTC,CASSLDGLAYEQYF
TRBJ1-1,few,.,TRBV7-9,TGTGCCAGCAGTCCGACAGGCGGGGGGGGCACTGAAGCTTTCTTT,CASSPTGGGGTEAFF
TRBJ2-1,many,TRBD2,TRBV29-1,TGCAGCGTTGAAATGAAGGGTGCTAGCGGAAATGAGCAGTTCTTC,CSVEMKGASGNEQFF
TRBJ1-1,few,.,TRBV27,TGTGCCAGCAGTCCCCCCCCGATGGGGGGGAGCGCTGAAGCTTTCTTT,CASSPPPMGGSAEAFF
TRBJ1-1,few,TRBD1,TRBV4-3,TGCGCCAGCAGCCAAGATCAGGGGGCGGACACTGAAGCTTTCTTT,CASSQDQGADTEAFF
TRBJ2-7,many,.,TRBV7-9,TGTGCCAGCCGGGACCAACGGGACTCCTACGAGCAGTACTTC,CASRDQRDSYEQYF